Below are 7 T cell receptor beta chains sequenced from a single sample in a study of identical twins. MiXCR, applied by TCRdb to the 5' RACE reads, yields one record per CDR3 protein. The table has about 390,000 distinct CDR3 sequences, 7% to 9.5% seen once. The specimen was naive T cells sorted from blood. All receptors derive from a woman aged 45-65 years in good health.

This clonotype was seen a few times. This chain connects TRBV5-1 to TRBJ1-4; the match to TRBD1 covers 8 bases. V dropped 4 bases and J dropped 8; count of bases not matched to a gene: 10. The CDR3 spans 15 residues. Germline CDR1 and CDR2: SGHRS and YFSETQ. The CDR3 coding sequence is TGCGCCAGCAGCCTGCGGGCAGGGGGCGGGGAAAAACTGTTTTTT. Encoded protein: CASSLRAGGGEKLFF.

In its sample, this clonotype was seen many times. The DNA of the CDR3 is TGCGCCAGCAAATTTTCACAGGGGGCCTCAGATACGCAGTATTTT. Translated, it gives CASKFSQGASDTQYF. The chain combines TRBV5-1 with TRBJ2-3; 9 bases are shared with TRBD1. Germline V CDR1 and CDR2: SGHRS, YFSETQ. The CDR3 loop spans 15 amino acids. V trimming: 6 bases; J trimming: 4 bases; junction bases outside the gene matches: 9.

The chain joins TRBV5-1 to TRBJ2-5; D ambiguous. The V and J ends lost 3 bases and 4 bases respectively, with 10 bases between them. Germline values: CDR1 SGHRS, CDR2 YFSETQ. The CDR3 sequence is 13 residues long. In DNA, the CDR3 is TGCGCCAGCAGCTCGGCGGCTGGAGAGACCCAGTACTTC. Amino acids: CASSSAAGETQYF.

This clonotype was found a few times. The V call is TRBV12-3 or TRBV12-4, the J call TRBJ2-3, with 10 bases lining up with TRBD2. The CDR3 consists of 14 residues. The ends lost 5 bases at V and 1 base at J; junction bases unmatched: 0. CDR3 protein: CASSTSGGTDTQYF. The CDR3 DNA is TGTGCCAGCAGTACTAGCGGGGGCACAGATACGCAGTATTTT.

This clonotype was recorded a few times. The chain combines TRBV12-3 or TRBV12-4 with TRBJ2-2; D ambiguous. Trimming removed 2 bases at V and 0 bases at J, with 7 bases between. This CDR3 has 15 amino acids. The CDR3 is CASSLRSANTGELFF. The CDR3 nucleotides read TGTGCCAGCAGTTTAAGGTCGGCGAACACCGGGGAGCTGTTTTTT.

This clonotype was seen only a few times. The chain has TRBV12-3 or TRBV12-4 and TRBJ2-2; D is possibly TRBD2 (5 bases). Deletions cut 5 bases from V and 5 bases from J, with 15 bases between. CDR3 size: 15 residues. The CDR3 is CASSPTALATGELFF. Written as DNA, the CDR3 is TGTGCCAGCAGTCCCACCGCCTTAGCGACCGGGGAGCTGTTTTTT.

This clonotype was observed at least ten times. The rearrangement joins TRBV12-3 or TRBV12-4 to TRBJ2-1; D is perhaps TRBD1 (5 bases). V lost 3 bases to trimming and J lost 5 bases, with 11 bases between them. The CDR3 has 14 residues. The CDR3 spells CASSFGAPHNEQFF. The CDR3 DNA is TGTGCCAGCAGTTTTGGGGCCCCCCACAATGAGCAGTTCTTC.